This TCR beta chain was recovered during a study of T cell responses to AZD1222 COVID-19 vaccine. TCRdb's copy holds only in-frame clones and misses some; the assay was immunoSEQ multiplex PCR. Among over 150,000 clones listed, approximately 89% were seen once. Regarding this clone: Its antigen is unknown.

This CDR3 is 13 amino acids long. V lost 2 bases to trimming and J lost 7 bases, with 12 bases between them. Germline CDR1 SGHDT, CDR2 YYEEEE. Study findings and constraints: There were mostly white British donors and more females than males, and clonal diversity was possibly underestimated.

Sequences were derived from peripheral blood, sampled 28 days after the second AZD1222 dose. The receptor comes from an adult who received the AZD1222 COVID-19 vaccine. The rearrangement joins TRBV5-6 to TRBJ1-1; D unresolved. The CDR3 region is CASSLGIGGEAFF. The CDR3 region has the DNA TGTGCCAGCAGCTTAGGGATCGGAGGTGAAGCTTTCTTT.